Below, 32 T cell receptor beta chains from the same sample are listed, as sequenced in a study of OX40 agonist ivuxolimab in advanced cancers. Assay used: immunoSEQ multiplex PCR; TCRdb lists only in-frame clones, some missing. This sample yields about 53,000 clones, of which approximately 88% are seen a single time; around 4.3% belongs to the top ten. The sequences come from CD4+ or CD8+ T cells sorted from blood, collected in a trial of the OX40 agonist ivuxolimab. Source of these receptors: an adult with an advanced solid tumor such as melanoma, head and neck, liver or kidney cancer.

The V gene is TRBV6-1, the J gene TRBJ2-3, with 8 positions matching TRBD1. Germline CDR1 and CDR2: MNHNS and SASEGT. J gave up 1 base and V 6 bases, and 3 bases lay outside the gene matches. CDR3 length: 14 residues. CDR3 coding DNA: TGTGCCAGCAGGGAGGGACAGGGCACAGATACGCAGTATTTT. Translated: CASREGQGTDTQYF.

The V gene is TRBV30, the J gene TRBJ1-1, with D hard to call. V was trimmed by 0 bases and J by 8 bases, leaving 10 bases between them. The CDR3 has 12 residues. CDR1 and CDR2 (germline): GTSNPN, SVGIG (reference sequence). CDR3 in amino acids: CAWSVVLGEAFF. CDR3 DNA: TGTGCCTGGAGTGTCGTCCTGGGGGAAGCTTTCTTT.

This clone was recorded once. The chain joins TRBV11-1 to TRBJ2-1; tentatively, D is TRBD1 (6 bases). Trimming left V 5 bases short and J 15 bases short, with 20 bases between. CDR3 size: 13 residues. The germline gives CDR1 SGHAT, CDR2 FQDESV (reference sequence). The CDR3 sequence is CASSHKTGYGRFF. The CDR3 bases are TGTGCCAGCAGCCACAAAACAGGGTACGGCCGGTTCTTC. Supplemented by reference TRBV11-1 and TRBJ2-1, the full variable domain reads EAEVAQSPRYKITEKSQAVAFWCDPISGHATLYWYRQILGQGPELLVQFQDESVVDDSQLPKDRFSAERLKGVDSTLKIQPAELGDSAMYLCASSHKTGYGRFFGPGTRLTVL.

The chain is built from TRBV18 and TRBJ1-2; 8 bases align to TRBD1. The CDR3 has 16 residues. Trimming at V came to 1 base and at J to 3 bases, leaving 7 bases not matched to a gene. Germline CDR1 KGHSH, CDR2 LQKENI. CDR3 nucleotides: TGTGCCAGCTCACCACGCCGACAGGGGTCGGACTATGGCTACACCTTC. It is translated as CASSPRRQGSDYGYTF.

The rearrangement uses TRBV18 and TRBJ2-2; 12 nucleotides line up with TRBD2. V shed 4 bases and J 1 base; nucleotides not matched to a gene: 7. CDR3 length: 18 amino acids. The germline V gene has CDR1 KGHSH and CDR2 LQKENI. The DNA of the CDR3 is TGTGCCAGCTCACAAATCAGACTAGCGGGAGAGAACACCGGGGAGCTGTTTTTT. As protein: CASSQIRLAGENTGELFF.

The CDR3 sequence: CASSLTTDPTGNYGYTF. The DNA for the CDR3 is TGTGCCAGCAGTCTTACCACCGATCCTACAGGGAACTATGGCTACACCTTC. The chain combines TRBV28 with TRBJ1-2, with D tentatively TRBD1 (6 bases). The CDR3 contains 17 residues. V was pared by 5 bases and J by 2 bases, with 21 bases between. CDR1 is MDHEN, CDR2 SYDVKM, per germline.

V and J are TRBV5-1 and TRBJ2-5; TRBD1 aligns across 8 bases. Germline trimming cut 6 bases from V and 3 bases from J; bases unmatched to any gene: 7. Germline-derived CDR1 and CDR2 are SGHRS and YFSETQ. The CDR3 consists of 14 residues. The CDR3 region is CASMIGQGKETQYF. The CDR3 DNA reads TGCGCCAGCATGATCGGACAGGGAAAAGAGACCCAGTACTTC.

This clone was counted a single time. The chain links TRBV7-9 to TRBJ2-7; 7 bases line up with TRBD2. The germline gives CDR1 SEHNR, CDR2 FQNEAQ (reference sequence). CDR3 length: 14 amino acids. V trimming: 7 bases; J trimming: 5 bases; junction bases outside the gene matches: 11. The CDR3 sequence is CASTPEGSGNEQYF. The CDR3 DNA is TGTGCCAGCACCCCCGAAGGAAGCGGGAACGAGCAGTACTTC.

The genes are TRBV4-1 and TRBJ2-1; D ambiguous. Per the germline V gene, CDR1 is MGHRA and CDR2 is YSYEKL. The CDR3 contains 13 residues. V shed 5 bases and J shed 5 bases, with 10 bases lying between them. CDR3 in amino acids: CASSRQFNNEQFF. CDR3 coding DNA: TGCGCCAGCAGCAGACAATTTAACAATGAGCAGTTCTTC.

The chain couples TRBV27 to TRBJ2-1; TRBD2 matches at 8 bases. Germline CDR1 and CDR2: MNHEY and SMNVEV (reference sequence). V lost 6 bases, J lost 3 bases, and 16 bases stayed unmatched. CDR3 length: 18 residues. CDR3 residues: CASSYFYKSGSFYNEQFF. The CDR3 DNA sequence: TGTGCCAGCAGCTATTTTTATAAAAGCGGGAGCTTCTACAATGAGCAGTTCTTC.

This chain connects TRBV28 to TRBJ1-1; D is unclear. Trimming pared 6 bases from V and 8 bases from J, leaving 22 bases between. CDR1 is MDHEN and CDR2 is SYDVKM in the germline V gene. The CDR3 has 15 residues. This CDR3 reads CASRLTGLQAAEAFF. The CDR3 region has the DNA TGTGCCAGCAGACTGACGGGTCTCCAGGCTGCCGAAGCTTTCTTT.

This clone turned up a few times. The chain carries TRBV29-1 and TRBJ1-3; 7 nucleotides line up with TRBD1. V was clipped by 6 bases and J by 4 bases; unmatched bases: 12. In germline, CDR1 is SQVTM, CDR2 ANQGSEA. The CDR3 sequence is 15 residues long. The CDR3 is CSVRDSGSGGNTIYF. CDR3 in DNA: TGCAGCGTGAGGGACAGCGGATCGGGGGGAAACACCATATATTTT.

As to this clone: The same CDR3 also results from other DNA sequences found in this sample. The CDR3 loop reads CASSYSRNTEAFF. CDR3 DNA: TGTGCCAGCAGTTACTCTCGGAACACTGAAGCTTTCTTT. The chain couples TRBV6-5 to TRBJ1-1; the D is unclear. Per the germline V gene, CDR1 is MNHEY and CDR2 is SVGAGI. Trimming took 0 bases from V and 1 from J, leaving 3 bases between them. This CDR3 region has 13 residues.

This sequence joins TRBV28 and TRBJ1-6; D gene unclear. V was clipped by 4 bases and J by 7 bases, with 8 bases between them. The CDR3 runs to 13 residues. Germline CDR1 reads MDHEN; CDR2 reads SYDVKM. The CDR3 here is CASSSPPNSPLHF. As DNA, the CDR3 is TGTGCCAGCAGTTCCCCTCCGAATTCACCCCTCCACTTT.

This clone was observed a few times. The V and J genes are TRBV6-1 and TRBJ2-1, with no clear D. Germline V lookup: CDR1 MNHNS, CDR2 SASEGT. This CDR3 contains 14 residues. V was pared by 4 bases and J by 0 bases, with 7 bases between. CDR3 DNA sequence: TGTGCCAGCAGTGCCGGACGCTCCTACAATGAGCAGTTCTTC. Translating gives CASSAGRSYNEQFF.

This sequence joins TRBV6-1 and TRBJ1-2; a weak D match, TRBD1 (6 bases). CDR3 length: 14 residues. The germline V gene encodes CDR1 MNHNS and CDR2 SASEGT. Trimming cost V 4 bases and J 4 bases, with 13 bases left between them. CDR3 sequence: CASSVRTAFYGYTF. The CDR3 region has the DNA TGTGCCAGCAGTGTACGGACAGCATTCTATGGCTACACCTTC.

This clone appeared a few times. The chain couples TRBV18 to TRBJ1-1; D ambiguous. The germline gives CDR1 KGHSH, CDR2 LQKENI. The V gene lost 1 base and the J gene lost 0 bases, with 9 bases spanning the gap. The length of the CDR3 is 15 residues. This chain's CDR3 is CASSPRVSMNTEAFF. In nucleotides, the CDR3 is TGTGCCAGCTCACCACGAGTCTCAATGAACACTGAAGCTTTCTTT.

The chain recombines TRBV5-1 with TRBJ1-4; TRBD1 matches 10 bases. V lost 3 bases to trimming and J lost 4 bases; unmatched junction nucleotides: 3. The CDR3 is 15 residues long. Germline V CDR1 and CDR2: SGHRS, YFSETQ. The DNA for the CDR3 is TGCGCCAGCAGCTCGGGACAGGGGCTTAATGAAAAACTGTTTTTT. Its translation is CASSSGQGLNEKLFF.

The chain uses TRBV5-4 and TRBJ2-3; no clear D gene. The germline V gene encodes CDR1 SGHNT and CDR2 YYREEE (reference sequence). This CDR3 is built from 12 residues. Trimming left V 1 base short and J 4 bases short, with 4 bases between. The CDR3 loop is CASSLLSDTQYF. The CDR3, as DNA: TGTGCCAGCAGCTTGCTCTCAGATACGCAGTATTTT.

V usage is TRBV12-5 and J usage is TRBJ2-7; D is possibly TRBD1 or TRBD2 (6 bases each). Germline V gives CDR1 LGHNT, CDR2 FRNRAP. CDR3 length equals 14 residues. Trimming shortened V by 9 bases and J by 7 bases, and 22 bases separated the two germline ends. Here the CDR3 DNA reads TGTGCTAGCACCAGCGGGCAGGGGTCCGAAGAGCAGTACTTC. Protein product: CASTSGQGSEEQYF.

The V and J genes are TRBV10-3 and TRBJ2-7; D is unclear. Germline assignment: CDR1 ENHRY and CDR2 SYGVKD. CDR3 length: 13 residues. Trimming took off 0 bases at V and 1 base at J, with 4 bases between the two ends. The CDR3 loop reads CAISESLSYEQYF. For the CDR3, the DNA is TGTGCCATCAGTGAGTCGCTTTCCTACGAGCAGTACTTC.

The gene calls are TRBV11-2 and TRBJ1-3; D ambiguous. CDR3 size: 15 residues. Between the trimmed V and J ends, which lost 2 bases and 0 bases, there was a span of 8 bases. Germline lookup yields CDR1 SGHAT and CDR2 FQNNGV. The CDR3: CASSLKVSSGNTIYF. The CDR3 DNA reads TGTGCCAGCAGCTTAAAAGTCAGCTCTGGAAACACCATATATTTT.

The V gene is TRBV7-2, the J gene TRBJ1-4, with 9 bases aligning to TRBD1. Germline assignment: CDR1 SGHTA and CDR2 FQGNSA. With 4 bases clipped from V and 1 base from J, the junction kept 7 bases outside the gene matches. The CDR3 length is 17 residues. The DNA for the CDR3 is TGTGCCAGCAGCTCTAGGACAGGGGCTGGAACTAATGAAAAACTGTTTTTT. Translating it yields CASSSRTGAGTNEKLFF.

This chain links TRBV11-3 with TRBJ2-2, with D perhaps given as TRBD1 or TRBD2 (5 bases each). The V end was cut by 7 bases, the J end by 6 bases, with 18 bases between. CDR1 and CDR2 from the germline V gene are SGHNT and YENEEA. This CDR3 has 15 amino acids. The CDR3 spells CASTRGVGSAGELFF. The CDR3 DNA reads TGTGCCAGCACCCGGGGCGTAGGAAGCGCCGGGGAGCTGTTTTTT.

The gene calls are TRBV5-4 and TRBJ2-2; weak D call: TRBD1 (6 bases). The CDR3 has 13 residues. Germline V gene sequence: CDR1 SGHNT, CDR2 YYREEE (reference sequence). V was clipped by 10 bases and J by 6 bases, with 16 bases between them. The CDR3 nucleotides are TGTGCCCTCGGCAGGGGTCGAGCCGGGGAGCTGTTTTTT. Protein product: CALGRGRAGELFF.

J is TRBJ2-1 and V is TRBV15; 9 nucleotides line up with TRBD2. J gave up 9 bases and V 0 bases, and 6 bases lay outside the gene matches. Looked up from germline, CDR1 is LNHNV and CDR2 is YYDKDF (reference sequence). This CDR3 spans 15 amino acids. The CDR3 region is CATSRDSLAGFEQFF. The CDR3 DNA sequence: TGTGCCACCAGCAGAGATAGTCTAGCGGGATTTGAGCAGTTCTTC.

The chain has TRBV19 and TRBJ2-2, with D unclear. The CDR3 is 13 residues long. The V gene's germline CDR1 is LNHDA and CDR2 SQIVND (reference sequence). Trimming stripped 4 bases from V and 5 bases from J, with 8 bases between. The CDR3 nucleotides read TGTGCCAGTAGTAAGACGTGGACCGGGGAGCTGTTTTTT. Its translation is CASSKTWTGELFF.

The V call is TRBV6-6, the J call TRBJ2-7; possibly TRBD1 for D (6 bases). V was trimmed by 6 bases and J by 2 bases, leaving 11 bases between them. CDR1 is MNHNY, CDR2 SVGAGI, per germline (reference sequence). The CDR3 contains 13 residues. The CDR3 reads CASRGYRAYEQYF. The CDR3 DNA follows: TGTGCCAGCAGGGGGTACAGGGCCTACGAGCAGTACTTC.

This clone has only one observation. V and J are TRBV4-1 and TRBJ2-4, with no clear D. The CDR3 consists of 14 residues. Germline V lookup: CDR1 MGHRA, CDR2 YSYEKL. The V end was cut by 1 base, the J end by 0 bases, with 4 bases between. The CDR3 here is CASSQGAAKNIQYF. DNA of the CDR3: TGCGCCAGCAGCCAAGGGGCAGCCAAAAACATTCAGTACTTC.

This rearrangement joins TRBV28 to TRBJ2-7; the match to TRBD1 covers 9 bases. CDR3 length: 13 residues. The V gene's germline CDR1 is MDHEN and CDR2 SYDVKM. V shed 10 bases and J 3 bases; nucleotides not matched to a gene: 7. The CDR3 loop reads CAITGGAIYEQYF. The CDR3 nucleotides read TGTGCCATCACAGGGGGCGCCATCTACGAGCAGTACTTC.

The CDR3 bases are TGTGCCAGCAGCAAGGGGGGGAGCGAGCAGTACTTC. Translated: CASSKGGSEQYF. This chain connects TRBV9 to TRBJ2-7, with a tentative D call TRBD2 (7 bases). CDR1 is SGDLS, CDR2 YYNGEE, per germline. The CDR3 length is 12 residues. Trimming removed 4 bases from V and 6 bases from J, with 11 bases in between.

V and J are TRBV2 and TRBJ2-1; D not resolved. This CDR3 has 15 amino acids. Trimming took off 2 bases at V and 2 bases at J, with 10 bases between the two ends. The germline V gene encodes CDR1 SNHLY and CDR2 FYNNEI. The CDR3 DNA sequence: TGTGCCAGCAGTGAACGCGCGTGGGCCTACAATGAGCAGTTCTTC. Translated: CASSERAWAYNEQFF.